This T cell receptor beta chain is from a study of immune evolution from preneoplasia to lung adenocarcinoma. Study-level points and caveats: Compared with EGFR-mutant or double wild-type lesions, KRAS-mutant nodules were more clonal.

This table comes from immunoSEQ multiplex PCR, and its TCRdb copy is limited to in-frame clones, with some not included. The table shows roughly 8,100 clones, with 80% to 85% occurring only once. On this clone itself: What it recognizes is unknown.

Germline V lookup: CDR1 MDHEN, CDR2 SYDVKM. CDR3 length equals 16 residues. V was cut by 2 bases and J by 4 bases, with 12 bases left in between. Macro-dissection enriched premalignant or tumor cells before nucleic acid extraction. This receptor was identified in a person aged 50 to 59 with lung adenocarcinoma. This chain links TRBV28 with TRBJ1-6; D is possibly TRBD1 (5 bases). The sample comprised FFPE invasive lung adenocarcinoma tissue. The CDR3 region is CASSLSKTAYNSPLHF. In DNA, the CDR3 is TGTGCCAGCAGTTTAAGTAAGACAGCTTATAATTCACCCCTCCACTTT.